A selection of T cell receptor beta chains follows, all from one sample in a study of blood T cell repertoires in COVID-19. The protocol was immunoSEQ multiplex PCR, while the TCRdb copy is restricted to in-frame clones and leaves out a portion. This sample has under 100,000 clones, with approximately 92% found just once. Source material: peripheral blood. These receptors were obtained from a woman aged 60 to 75 with active COVID-19. The CDR3 runs from the conserved cysteine through the conserved F or W. Fields, in order: clone size, D gene, V gene, J gene, CDR3 protein, CDR3 DNA. A D gene is named only where the DNA matches it firmly. For some rows the clone size is stated as once, few or many, or as a class when expanded; others skip it.

once	NA	TRBV11-3	TRBJ2-3	CASSLGQGTDTQYF	TGTGCCAGCAGCTTGGGGCAGGGGACAGATACGCAGTATTTT
NA	NA	TRBV4-3	TRBJ1-4	CASSRQRARDNEKLFF	TGCGCCAGCAGCCGCCAGAGGGCTCGGGATAATGAAAAACTGTTTTTT
NA	TRBD1	TRBV7-9	TRBJ2-1	CASSLRTGGNEQFF	TGTGCCAGCAGCTTACGGACAGGGGGCAATGAGCAGTTCTTC
once	NA	TRBV30	TRBJ1-1	CAWSRGLGSFF	TGTGCCTGGAGCAGAGGCCTCGGTTCTTTCTTT
NA	TRBD2	TRBV30	TRBJ2-3	CAWKTSGASDTQYF	TGTGCCTGGAAGACTAGCGGGGCCTCAGATACGCAGTATTTT
NA	TRBD2	TRBV2	TRBJ2-1	CAGLRREGRNEQFF	TGTGCCGGTCTGCGGCGGGAGGGGAGGAATGAGCAGTTCTTC
NA	NA	TRBV30	TRBJ1-2	CAWSIGGTYGYTF	TGTGCCTGGAGTATCGGGGGGACTTATGGCTACACCTTC
NA	TRBD2	TRBV30	TRBJ2-1	CAWSVLSSGYNEQFF	TGTGCCTGGAGTGTACTTTCTAGCGGATACAATGAGCAGTTCTTC
NA	TRBD1	TRBV24-1	TRBJ2-2	CATADRDRLGNTGELFF	TGTGCCACAGCGGACAGGGACAGACTAGGGAACACCGGGGAGCTGTTTTTT
NA	TRBD1	TRBV3-1/TRBV3-2	TRBJ1-1	CASSQDMGTGNTEAFF	TGTGCCAGCAGCCAAGACATGGGGACAGGGAACACTGAAGCTTTCTTT
once	TRBD1	TRBV4-1	TRBJ2-2	CASRQTGHGELFF	TGCGCCAGCAGGCAGACAGGGCACGGGGAGCTGTTTTTT
NA	NA	TRBV7-3	TRBJ1-3	CASSLRSNSGNTIYF	TGTGCCAGCAGCTTAAGGAGTAACTCTGGAAACACCATATATTTT
NA	NA	TRBV24-1	TRBJ1-2	CAASDPTDRRYGYTF	TGTGCCGCCAGTGATCCGACAGACAGGCGCTATGGCTACACCTTC
NA	NA	TRBV6-5	TRBJ2-7	CASRTPGDYEQYF	TGTGCCAGCAGGACCCCGGGGGACTACGAGCAGTACTTC
NA	NA	TRBV2	TRBJ1-5	CASSGGSSNQPQHF	TGTGCCAGCAGCGGGGGATCGAGCAATCAGCCCCAGCATTTT
NA	TRBD1	TRBV3-1/TRBV3-2	TRBJ2-4	CASSQSGTDTKNIQYF	TGTGCCAGCAGCCAGTCCGGGACAGATACGAAAAACATTCAGTACTTC
NA	TRBD1	TRBV6-5	TRBJ1-5	CASSYGQGSQPQHF	TGTGCCAGCAGTTACGGACAGGGTTCCCAGCCCCAGCATTTT
NA	TRBD1	TRBV19	TRBJ2-7	CASSISNRGALYEQYF	TGTGCCAGTAGTATATCCAACAGGGGCGCACTATACGAGCAGTACTTC
NA	NA	TRBV12-5	TRBJ1-5	CASGLVRIGQEGLGNQPQHF	TGTGCTAGTGGTTTGGTAAGAATAGGGCAGGAGGGTTTGGGCAATCAGCCCCAGCATTTT
NA	TRBD1	TRBV3-1/TRBV3-2	TRBJ1-5	CASSPTGNQPQHF	TGTGCCAGCAGCCCGACAGGGAATCAGCCCCAGCATTTT
NA	NA	TRBV6-2/TRBV6-3	TRBJ2-3	CASSYGSTTDTQYF	TGTGCCAGCAGTTACGGGAGTACGACAGATACGCAGTATTTT
NA	NA	TRBV6-5	TRBJ1-4	CASSPEANEKLFF	TGTGCCAGCAGCCCCGAAGCCAATGAAAAACTGTTTTTT
NA	NA	TRBV30	TRBJ1-1	CAWFLTAEDFMNTEAFF	TGTGCCTGGTTTTTGACAGCCGAAGACTTCATGAACACTGAAGCTTTCTTT
NA	NA	TRBV18	TRBJ2-5	CASSPPEGTQETQYF	TGTGCCAGCTCACCACCGGAGGGGACCCAAGAGACCCAGTACTTC
once	NA	TRBV2	TRBJ1-2	CASSPLMQAPEGYTF	TGTGCCAGCAGCCCCCTTATGCAGGCACCAGAGGGCTACACCTTC
NA	TRBD2	TRBV28	TRBJ2-1	CASSDTGLAGIEQFF	TGTGCCAGCAGCGACACGGGACTAGCGGGAATCGAGCAGTTCTTC
NA	TRBD2	TRBV5-4	TRBJ2-5	CASSLEAGGIGETQYF	TGTGCCAGCAGCCTCGAGGCGGGAGGGATTGGAGAGACCCAGTACTTC
NA	NA	TRBV30	TRBJ2-1	CAWSRTGTGHSYNEQFF	TGTGCCTGGAGTCGGACCGGGACTGGACACTCCTACAATGAGCAGTTCTTC
few	NA	TRBV9	TRBJ1-6	CASSVEGDNSPLHF	TGTGCCAGCAGCGTAGAGGGGGATAATTCACCCCTCCACTTT
NA	NA	TRBV14	TRBJ1-2	CASSQDLGFLSYGYTF	TGTGCCAGCAGCCAAGATCTAGGCTTTCTATCCTATGGCTACACCTTC
NA	TRBD2	TRBV28	TRBJ2-1	CASSRERGDTYNEQFF	TGTGCCAGCAGTCGGGAGCGGGGGGATACCTACAATGAGCAGTTCTTC
NA	TRBD1	TRBV15	TRBJ2-1	CATSRGVTGAEQFF	TGTGCCACCAGCAGAGGCGTTACAGGGGCTGAGCAGTTCTTC
NA	TRBD2	TRBV3-1/TRBV3-2	TRBJ2-3	CASSRGWVLAGGDTQYF	TGTGCCAGCAGCCGCGGTTGGGTTCTAGCGGGAGGGGATACGCAGTATTTT
NA	NA	TRBV27	TRBJ1-4	CASSPSGWEANEKLFF	TGTGCCAGCAGTCCGAGCGGGTGGGAGGCAAATGAAAAACTGTTTTTT
NA	NA	TRBV11-2	TRBJ2-1	CASSLFPNGTGNVYNEQFF	TGTGCCAGCAGCTTATTCCCCAACGGAACGGGGAACGTCTACAATGAGCAGTTCTTC
once	NA	TRBV4-1	TRBJ1-3	CASSQGSTGSGNTIYF	TGCGCCAGCAGCCAAGGGAGCACCGGCTCTGGAAACACCATATATTTT
NA	NA	TRBV19	TRBJ2-1	CASSMGLVSEQFF	TGTGCCAGTAGTATGGGCCTTGTCAGTGAGCAGTTCTTC
NA	TRBD1	TRBV6-5	TRBJ1-2	CASSYSGQGWNGYTF	TGTGCCAGCAGTTACTCCGGACAGGGTTGGAATGGCTACACCTTC
NA	TRBD1	TRBV7-2	TRBJ2-5	CASSLWTGGQETQYF	TGTGCCAGCAGCCTCTGGACAGGGGGTCAAGAGACCCAGTACTTC
NA	NA	TRBV7-9	TRBJ2-7	CASSPSLPEPYEQYF	TGTGCCAGCAGCCCTAGTTTGCCGGAGCCCTACGAGCAGTACTTC
NA	NA	TRBV5-1	TRBJ2-2	CASSLDGGGTGELFF	TGCGCCAGCAGCTTGGACGGGGGAGGAACCGGGGAGCTGTTTTTT
NA	NA	TRBV13	TRBJ2-1	CASIKAWVGANEQFF	TGTGCCAGCATCAAGGCGTGGGTGGGGGCCAATGAGCAGTTCTTC
once	NA	TRBV18	TRBJ1-1	CASSWGQRNTEAFF	TGTGCCAGCTCATGGGGACAAAGGAACACTGAAGCTTTCTTT
NA	NA	TRBV5-1	TRBJ2-3	CASSLLHEPTDTQYF	TGCGCCAGCAGCTTGCTCCACGAGCCCACAGATACGCAGTATTTT
NA	TRBD2	TRBV7-2	TRBJ2-5	CASSLGGYETQYF	TGTGCCAGCAGCCTGGGGGGGTACGAGACCCAGTACTTC
NA	NA	TRBV19	TRBJ2-1	CATSLLSYNEQFF	TGTGCCACTAGTCTCCTCTCCTACAATGAGCAGTTCTTC
once	NA	TRBV6-5	TRBJ1-1	CASVPTTGSYTEAFF	TGTGCCAGCGTGCCTACTACAGGGTCGTACACTGAAGCTTTCTTT
NA	TRBD2	TRBV27	TRBJ2-1	CASSLSNPRSGRVLGNEQFF	TGTGCCAGCAGTTTATCGAACCCTCGAAGCGGGAGGGTCCTCGGCAATGAGCAGTTCTTC
NA	TRBD2	TRBV19	TRBJ2-5	CASSGGGAAEPQYF	TGTGCCAGTAGTGGGGGAGGGGCCGCAGAGCCCCAGTACTTC